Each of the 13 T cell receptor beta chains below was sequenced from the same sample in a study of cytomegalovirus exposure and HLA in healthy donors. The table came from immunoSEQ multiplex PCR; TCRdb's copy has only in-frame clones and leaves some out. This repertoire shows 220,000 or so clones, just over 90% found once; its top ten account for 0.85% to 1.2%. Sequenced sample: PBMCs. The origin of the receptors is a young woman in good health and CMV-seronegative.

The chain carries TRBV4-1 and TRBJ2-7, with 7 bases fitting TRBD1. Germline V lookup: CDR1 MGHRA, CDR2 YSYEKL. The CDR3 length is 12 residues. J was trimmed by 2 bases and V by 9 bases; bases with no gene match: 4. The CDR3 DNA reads TGCGCCAGTGGGGACAGACCCTACGAGCAGTACTTC. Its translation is CASGDRPYEQYF.

This CDR3 reads CASSSALDRDGYTF. The CDR3, as DNA: TGCGCCAGCAGCTCGGCGCTAGACAGGGATGGCTACACCTTC. The chain links TRBV5-1 to TRBJ1-2; 7 bases are shared with TRBD1. Germline trimming cut 3 bases from V and 6 bases from J; bases unmatched to any gene: 8. This CDR3 has 14 amino acids. Per germline, CDR1 SGHRS and CDR2 YFSETQ.

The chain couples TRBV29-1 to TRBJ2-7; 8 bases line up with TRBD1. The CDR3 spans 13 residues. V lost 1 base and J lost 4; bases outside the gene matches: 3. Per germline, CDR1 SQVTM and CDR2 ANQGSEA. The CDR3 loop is CSVEGGQDYEQYF. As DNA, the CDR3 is TGCAGCGTTGAAGGGGGACAGGATTACGAGCAGTACTTC.

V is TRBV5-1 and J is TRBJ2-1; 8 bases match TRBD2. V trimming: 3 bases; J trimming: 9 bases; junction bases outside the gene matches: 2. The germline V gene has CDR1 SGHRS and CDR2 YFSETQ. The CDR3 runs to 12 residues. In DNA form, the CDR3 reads TGCGCCAGCAGCTCGACTAGCGTTGAGCAGTTCTTC. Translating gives CASSSTSVEQFF.

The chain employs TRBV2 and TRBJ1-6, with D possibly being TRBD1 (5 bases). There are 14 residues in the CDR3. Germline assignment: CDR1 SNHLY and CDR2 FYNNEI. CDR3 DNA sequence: TGTGCAGCAGGGTTAGTCCCCTATAATTCACCCCTCCACTTT. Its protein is CAAGLVPYNSPLHF.

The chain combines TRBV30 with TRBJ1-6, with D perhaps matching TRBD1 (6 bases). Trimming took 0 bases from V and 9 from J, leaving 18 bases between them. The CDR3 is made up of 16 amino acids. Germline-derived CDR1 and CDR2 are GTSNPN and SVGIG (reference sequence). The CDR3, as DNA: TGTGCCTGGAGTGTACGGGGTCAGGGGCGTGTTTCACCCCTCCACTTT. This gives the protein CAWSVRGQGRVSPLHF.

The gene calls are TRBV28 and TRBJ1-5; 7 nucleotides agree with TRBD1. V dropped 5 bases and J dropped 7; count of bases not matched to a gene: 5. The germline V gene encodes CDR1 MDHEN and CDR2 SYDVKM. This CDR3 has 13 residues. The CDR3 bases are TGTGCCAGCAGTCCAGGGGGATCCCAGCCCCAGCATTTT. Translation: CASSPGGSQPQHF.

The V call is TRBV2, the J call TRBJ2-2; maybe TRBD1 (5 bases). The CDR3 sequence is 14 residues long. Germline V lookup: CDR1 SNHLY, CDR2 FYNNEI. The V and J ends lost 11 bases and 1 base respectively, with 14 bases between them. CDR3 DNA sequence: TGTGCCTCACGCAGGGTTATGAACACCGGGGAGCTGTTTTTT. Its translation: CASRRVMNTGELFF.

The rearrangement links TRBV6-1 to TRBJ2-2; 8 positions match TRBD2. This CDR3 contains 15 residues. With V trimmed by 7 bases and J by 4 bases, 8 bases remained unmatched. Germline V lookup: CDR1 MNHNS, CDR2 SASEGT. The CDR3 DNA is TGTGCCAGCAATATAGCGGGATGGTTCACCGGGGAGCTGTTTTTT. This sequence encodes CASNIAGWFTGELFF.

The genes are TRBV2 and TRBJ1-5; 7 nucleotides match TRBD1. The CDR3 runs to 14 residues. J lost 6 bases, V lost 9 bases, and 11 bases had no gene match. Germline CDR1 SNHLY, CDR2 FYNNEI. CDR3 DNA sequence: TGTGCCAGTAGCTTACAGGGGAATAGTCAGCCCCAGCATTTT. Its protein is CASSLQGNSQPQHF.

CDR3 region: CASTRDRGQGQPQHF. The CDR3 nucleotides read TGTGCCAGCACCCGGGACAGGGGACAAGGACAGCCCCAGCATTTT. The chain couples TRBV6-1 to TRBJ1-5; 10 bases map to TRBD1. In germline, CDR1 is MNHNS, CDR2 SASEGT. V shed 7 bases and J 7 bases; nucleotides not matched to a gene: 10. The CDR3 consists of 15 residues.

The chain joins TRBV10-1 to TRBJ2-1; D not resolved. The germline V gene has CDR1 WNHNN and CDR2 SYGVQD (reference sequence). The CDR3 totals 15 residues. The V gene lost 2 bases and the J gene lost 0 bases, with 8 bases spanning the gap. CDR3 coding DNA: TGCGCCAGCAGTGAGGGCACCTTCTCCTACAATGAGCAGTTCTTC. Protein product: CASSEGTFSYNEQFF.

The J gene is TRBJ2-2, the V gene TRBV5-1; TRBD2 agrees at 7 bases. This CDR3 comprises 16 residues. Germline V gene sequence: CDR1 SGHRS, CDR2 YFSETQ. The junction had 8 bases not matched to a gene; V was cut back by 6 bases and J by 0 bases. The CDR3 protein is CASTRGSSANTGELFF. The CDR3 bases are TGCGCCAGCACTCGCGGGAGCTCCGCGAACACCGGGGAGCTGTTTTTT. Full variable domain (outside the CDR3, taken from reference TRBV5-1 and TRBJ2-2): KAGVTQTPRYLIKTRGQQVTLSCSPISGHRSVSWYQQTPGQGLQFLFEYFSETQRNKGNFPGRFSGRQFSNSRSEMNVSTLELGDSALYLCASTRGSSANTGELFFGEGSRLTVL.